These T cell receptor beta chains were read from a single sample in a study of shared clonotypes between healthy human individuals. Method: immunoSEQ multiplex PCR; TCRdb's copy keeps in-frame clones and lacks some. Of about 960,000 clones in the sample, around 80% are singletons; the top ten hold roughly 1.5%. Sequenced material: memory CD4+ T cells sorted from blood. The receptors were sampled from a man aged 18 to 30 in good health. The CDR3 runs from the conserved cysteine through the conserved F or W. A D gene is named only where the DNA matches it firmly. Size is stated for part of the rows, as once, few or many counts, or as a class when the clone is expanded.

V,J,D,size,CDR3,DNA
TRBV7-2,TRBJ2-1,.,few,CASSPDGTSGNEQFF,TGTGCCAGCAGCCCCGACGGGACCTCGGGGAATGAGCAGTTCTTC
TRBV5-1,TRBJ2-3,.,.,CASSLVPGSTDTQYF,TGCGCCAGCAGCTTGGTACCCGGCAGCACAGATACGCAGTATTTT
TRBV5-8,TRBJ1-2,TRBD1,.,CASSPRQGRANYGYTF,TGTGCCAGCAGCCCTCGACAGGGGAGGGCCAACTATGGCTACACCTTC
TRBV30,TRBJ2-5,TRBD2,.,CAWSVVAGVETQYF,TGTGCCTGGAGTGTAGTGGCGGGGGTGGAGACCCAGTACTTC
TRBV10-3,TRBJ2-7,.,.,CAISESGYTYEQYF,TGTGCCATCAGTGAGTCTGGCTATACCTACGAGCAGTACTTC
TRBV7-8,TRBJ2-7,TRBD1,.,CASSRGSGGSYEQYF,TGTGCCAGCAGCCGCGGCTCAGGGGGCTCCTACGAGCAGTACTTC
TRBV28,TRBJ1-2,TRBD1,.,CASSGDRVGGYTF,TGTGCCAGCAGTGGGGACAGGGTCGGTGGCTACACCTTC
TRBV5-1,TRBJ2-7,TRBD2,.,CASSWGTSGSWYEQYF,TGCGCCAGCAGCTGGGGGACTAGCGGGAGTTGGTACGAGCAGTACTTC
TRBV6-6,TRBJ2-3,.,once,CASSQSGTQYF,TGTGCCAGCAGCCAATCAGGGACGCAGTATTTT
TRBV7-2,TRBJ2-7,.,.,CASSLVAEYEQYF,TGTGCCAGCAGCTTAGTGGCCGAATACGAGCAGTACTTC
TRBV5-6,TRBJ1-2,.,.,CASTQQVPYGYTF,TGTGCCAGCACCCAACAGGTTCCGTATGGCTACACCTTC
TRBV10-3,TRBJ2-1,.,.,CAISESGLVYNEQFF,TGTGCCATCAGTGAGTCGGGGCTAGTTTACAATGAGCAGTTCTTC
TRBV7-2,TRBJ1-2,.,once,CASSLPTGALLGYGYTF,TGTGCCAGCAGCCTACCGACAGGTGCCCTACTGGGGTATGGCTACACCTTC
TRBV6-1,TRBJ1-2,.,once,CASSEVVSTNYGYTF,TGTGCCAGCAGTGAAGTGGTGTCTACCAACTATGGCTACACCTTC
TRBV5-1,TRBJ1-1,.,.,CASRVTGNMNTEAFF,TGCGCCAGCAGGGTCACAGGGAACATGAACACTGAAGCTTTCTTT
TRBV18,TRBJ2-5,.,once,CASSRTLASQETQYF,TGTGCCAGCTCGCGTACGTTGGCCTCACAAGAGACCCAGTACTTC
TRBV6-5,TRBJ1-2,TRBD1,.,CASTSTGRDYGYTF,TGTGCCAGCACCTCGACAGGGAGGGACTATGGCTACACCTTC
TRBV7-9,TRBJ2-5,.,few,CASSRGQGETQYF,TGTGCCAGCAGTCGGGGTCAGGGAGAGACCCAGTACTTC
TRBV7-2,TRBJ1-2,TRBD1,.,CASSLARDRVDRESPRYGYTF,TGTGCCAGCAGCCTAGCTCGGGACAGGGTTGATCGAGAATCCCCCCGCTATGGCTACACCTTC
TRBV30,TRBJ1-2,TRBD1,.,CAWNRDRPYGYTF,TGTGCCTGGAATCGGGACAGACCCTATGGCTACACCTTC
TRBV28,TRBJ2-7,.,few,CASSSGGFYEQYF,TGTGCCAGCAGTTCCGGAGGTTTCTACGAGCAGTACTTC
TRBV13,TRBJ2-7,.,few,CASSLGRGGGAYEQYF,TGTGCCAGCAGCTTAGGCCGCGGCGGAGGGGCCTACGAGCAGTACTTC
TRBV5-4,TRBJ2-3,.,few,CASSLDRNTQYF,TGTGCCAGCAGTTTGGACAGAAATACGCAGTATTTT
TRBV30,TRBJ1-3,.,.,CCQGSGNTIYF,TGTTGTCAGGGGAGCGGAAACACCATATATTTT
TRBV6-6,TRBJ1-2,.,.,CASSPQGERGYTF,TGTGCCAGCAGCCCTCAAGGTGAACGAGGCTACACCTTC
TRBV10-3,TRBJ2-7,TRBD1,.,CATGKGADYEQYF,TGTGCCACCGGGAAGGGGGCAGACTACGAGCAGTACTTC
TRBV5-1,TRBJ2-3,TRBD2,.,CASSLEAGTSGSRTDTQYF,TGCGCCAGCAGCTTGGAAGCCGGGACTAGCGGGAGTCGGACAGATACGCAGTATTTT
TRBV1,TRBJ2-3,.,.,CTSSLGGSLTDTQYF,TGCACCAGCAGCCTAGGGGGGAGCCTCACAGATACGCAGTATTTT
TRBV9,TRBJ1-6,TRBD1,.,CASTQGGRSPLHF,TGTGCCAGCACCCAGGGGGGCCGATCACCCCTCCACTTT
TRBV30,TRBJ2-1,.,.,CAWSGTGIVGYEQFF,TGTGCCTGGAGTGGGACGGGGATCGTAGGATATGAGCAGTTCTTC
TRBV6-1,TRBJ2-5,.,.,CASSEERGETQYF,TGTGCCAGCAGTGAGGAAAGGGGAGAGACCCAGTACTTC
TRBV6-5,TRBJ2-1,TRBD2,.,CASGGGGGEQFF,TGTGCCAGCGGCGGGGGGGGAGGTGAGCAGTTCTTC
TRBV6-6,TRBJ2-7,.,.,CASSYSYGTYEQYF,TGTGCCAGCAGTTACTCGTACGGAACCTACGAGCAGTACTTC
TRBV28,TRBJ1-5,.,.,CASSFPGVSNQPQHF,TGTGCCAGCAGTTTTCCGGGTGTTAGCAATCAGCCCCAGCATTTT
TRBV4-1,TRBJ1-2,.,.,CASSQEIRQNGYTF,TGCGCCAGCAGCCAAGAAATTCGGCAGAATGGCTACACCTTC
TRBV4-1,TRBJ2-4,.,.,CASSDKNLQGFEAKNIQYF,TGCGCCAGCAGCGATAAAAACCTTCAGGGATTCGAGGCCAAAAACATTCAGTACTTC
TRBV28,TRBJ2-7,.,.,CASSLRGAMRYEQYF,TGTGCCAGCAGTTTAAGGGGCGCGATGAGGTACGAGCAGTACTTC
TRBV7-2,TRBJ2-7,TRBD1,.,CASSLASGGKAYEQYF,TGTGCCAGCAGCTTAGCCTCAGGGGGCAAAGCCTACGAGCAGTACTTC
TRBV15,TRBJ2-4,TRBD1,.,CATSSPPIGQGANIQYF,TGTGCCACCAGCAGCCCGCCGATTGGGCAGGGGGCAAACATTCAGTACTTC
TRBV14,TRBJ2-5,.,.,CASSQDLRAQETQYF,TGTGCCAGCAGCCAAGATTTGCGGGCTCAAGAGACCCAGTACTTC
TRBV2,TRBJ1-2,.,.,CASRADSTAGGYTF,TGTGCCAGCAGGGCTGACAGTACTGCGGGAGGCTACACCTTC
TRBV7-2,TRBJ1-1,.,many,CASSLGPSYIKNTEAFF,TGTGCCAGCAGCTTAGGTCCGTCTTATATAAAGAACACTGAAGCTTTCTTT
TRBV19,TRBJ2-5,.,.,CASSISGLLRETQYF,TGTGCCAGTAGTATAAGCGGACTCCTGAGGGAGACCCAGTACTTC
TRBV9,TRBJ1-6,TRBD1,few,CASRAGTENSPLHF,TGTGCCAGCAGGGCCGGGACAGAGAATTCACCCCTCCACTTT
TRBV28,TRBJ2-3,.,.,CASSFERGTDTQYF,TGTGCCAGCAGTTTCGAGCGGGGCACAGATACGCAGTATTTT
TRBV7-9,TRBJ1-6,.,.,CASSLDRANSPLHF,TGTGCCAGCAGCTTAGACAGGGCCAATTCACCCCTCCACTTT
TRBV9,TRBJ2-7,.,.,CASIRNDEQYF,TGTGCCAGTATTAGGAATGACGAGCAGTACTTC